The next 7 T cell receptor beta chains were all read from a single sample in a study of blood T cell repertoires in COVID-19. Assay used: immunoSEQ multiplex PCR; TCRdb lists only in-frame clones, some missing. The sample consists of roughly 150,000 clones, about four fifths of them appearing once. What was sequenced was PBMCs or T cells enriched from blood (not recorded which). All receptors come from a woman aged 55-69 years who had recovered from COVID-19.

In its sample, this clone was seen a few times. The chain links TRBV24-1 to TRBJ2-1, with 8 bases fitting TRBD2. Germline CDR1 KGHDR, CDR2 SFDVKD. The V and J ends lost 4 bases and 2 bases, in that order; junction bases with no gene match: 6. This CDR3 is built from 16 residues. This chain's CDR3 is CATSDLGTSPYNEQFF. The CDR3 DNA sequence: TGTGCCACCAGTGACCTGGGGACTAGTCCCTACAATGAGCAGTTCTTC.

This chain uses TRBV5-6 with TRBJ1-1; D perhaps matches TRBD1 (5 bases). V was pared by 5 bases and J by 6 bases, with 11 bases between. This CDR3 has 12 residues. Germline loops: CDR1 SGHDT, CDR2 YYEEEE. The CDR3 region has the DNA TGTGCCAGCAGGGGGCCGGGGGCTGAAGCTTTCTTT. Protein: CASRGPGAEAFF. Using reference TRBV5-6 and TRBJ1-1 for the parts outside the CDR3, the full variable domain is DAGVTQSPTHLIKTRGQQVTLRCSPKSGHDTVSWYQQALGQGPQFIFQYYEEEERQRGNFPDRFSGHQFPNYSSELNVNALLLGDSALYLCASRGPGAEAFFGQGTRLTVV.

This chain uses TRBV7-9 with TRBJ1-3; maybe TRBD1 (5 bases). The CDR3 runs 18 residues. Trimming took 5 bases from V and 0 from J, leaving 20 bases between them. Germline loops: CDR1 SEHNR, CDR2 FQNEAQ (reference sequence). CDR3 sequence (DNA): TGTGCCAGCAGCCCCTCTAACGCAAGACAGTTCTCTGGAAACACCATATATTTT. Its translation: CASSPSNARQFSGNTIYF.

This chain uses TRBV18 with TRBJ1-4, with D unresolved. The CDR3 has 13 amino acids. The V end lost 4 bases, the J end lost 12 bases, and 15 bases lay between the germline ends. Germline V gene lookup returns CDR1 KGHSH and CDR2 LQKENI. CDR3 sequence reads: CASSLHPSSELFF. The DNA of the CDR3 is TGTGCCAGCTCACTACACCCTTCAAGTGAACTGTTTTTT.

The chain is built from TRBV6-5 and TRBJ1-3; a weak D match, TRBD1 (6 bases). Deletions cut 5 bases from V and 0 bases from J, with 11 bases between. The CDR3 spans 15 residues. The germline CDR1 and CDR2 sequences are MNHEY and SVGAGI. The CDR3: CASSMGHNSGNTIYF. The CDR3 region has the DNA TGTGCCAGCAGTATGGGACATAACTCTGGAAACACCATATATTTT.

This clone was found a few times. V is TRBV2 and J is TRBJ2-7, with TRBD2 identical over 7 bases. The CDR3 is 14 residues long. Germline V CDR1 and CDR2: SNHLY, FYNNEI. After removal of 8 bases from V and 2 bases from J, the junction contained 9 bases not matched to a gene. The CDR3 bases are TGTGCCAGCCGGCCCAGCGGGGCAACCTACGAGCAGTACTTC. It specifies CASRPSGATYEQYF.

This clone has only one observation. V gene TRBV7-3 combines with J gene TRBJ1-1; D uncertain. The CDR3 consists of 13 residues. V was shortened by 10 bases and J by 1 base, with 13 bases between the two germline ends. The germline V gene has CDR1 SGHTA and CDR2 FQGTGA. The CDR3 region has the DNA TGTGCCATCCCCCCCCCAGGGAACACTGAAGCTTTCTTT. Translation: CAIPPPGNTEAFF.